The present T cell receptor beta chain was sequenced within a study of blood T cell repertoires in COVID-19. About the research overall: The United States, Italy and Spain were the sources of the acute and convalescent COVID-19 samples. In each case, the material was cDNA or gDNA derived from T cells, B-cell-depleted T cells, or PBMCs.

Germline loops: CDR1 SQVTM, CDR2 ANQGSEA. V lost 1 base to trimming and J lost 0 bases, with 3 bases between them. The CDR3 has 12 residues. Authors' analysis steps: Reference gene primer amplification gave estimated nucleated cell counts. The assay was immunoSEQ multiplex PCR, and TCRdb's table has in-frame clones only and misses some. For V, J and clone size, that table is used; D and trimming come from the DNA. The sample lists under 95,000 clones, 79% occurring once. This TCR was recovered from a man between 60 and 75 years old with active or convalescent COVID-19. Sequenced sample: peripheral blood. The chain employs TRBV29-1 and TRBJ1-2; D not resolved. CDR3: CSVEATNYGYTF. The CDR3 DNA reads as TGCAGCGTTGAAGCTACTAACTATGGCTACACCTTC.